Presented here are 26 T cell receptor beta chains from one specimen sequenced in a study of blood T cell repertoires in COVID-19. Sequenced by immunoSEQ multiplex PCR; TCRdb stores in-frame clones only, minus some. The repertoire includes about 54,000 clones, more than 75% of them detected once, and less than 9% sits in the top ten. The sample comprised peripheral blood. The receptor source for this set is a man in his fifties or sixties with active COVID-19.

The gene calls are TRBV7-9 and TRBJ1-5, with TRBD1 matching over 8 bases. Germline trimming cut 2 bases from V and 5 bases from J; bases unmatched to any gene: 2. CDR1 is SEHNR, CDR2 FQNEAQ, per germline (reference sequence). The CDR3 consists of 14 residues. The CDR3 nucleotides read TGTGCCAGCAGCTTAACGACAGGGGATCAGCCCCAGCATTTT. Amino acid sequence: CASSLTTGDQPQHF.

CDR3 amino acids: CASSLNPGNTEAFF. CDR3 DNA sequence: TGTGCCAGCAGCTTAAACCCAGGGAACACTGAAGCTTTCTTT. The V call is TRBV7-2, the J call TRBJ1-1; D is unclear. Germline CDR1 and CDR2: SGHTA and FQGNSA. V was pared by 2 bases and J by 1 base, with 8 bases between. CDR3 size: 14 residues. Based on the CDR3 plus reference TRBV7-2 and TRBJ1-1, the full variable domain is GAGVSQSPSNKVTEKGKDVELRCDPISGHTALYWYRQSLGQGLEFLIYFQGNSAPDKSGLPSDRFSAERTGGSVSTLTIQRTQQEDSAVYLCASSLNPGNTEAFFGQGTRLTVV.

By share, this clone ranks as medium-sized. The chain carries TRBV27 and TRBJ1-6, with D hard to call. The CDR3 consists of 13 residues. V was shortened by 5 bases and J by 3 bases, with 5 bases between the two germline ends. The germline V gene encodes CDR1 MNHEY and CDR2 SMNVEV (reference sequence). As DNA, the CDR3 is TGTGCCAGCAGTGTTCTCTATAATTCACCCCTCCACTTT. It specifies CASSVLYNSPLHF.

The chain is built from TRBV5-1 and TRBJ2-2, with 10 positions matching TRBD2. Germline CDR1 and CDR2: SGHRS and YFSETQ. This CDR3 region has 17 residues. J gave up 5 bases and V 3 bases, and 10 bases lay outside the gene matches. The DNA of the CDR3 is TGCGCCAGCAGCTGGGCTAGCGGGAGCCCCAGGACCGGGGAGCTGTTTTTT. Its translation is CASSWASGSPRTGELFF.

The CDR3 sequence is CASSPTGRYGYTF. The CDR3 region has the DNA TGTGCCAGCAGCCCGACAGGGCGCTATGGCTACACCTTC. This chain uses TRBV27 with TRBJ1-2, with 7 bases lining up with TRBD1. After removal of 6 bases from V and 4 bases from J, the junction contained 5 bases not matched to a gene. The germline gives CDR1 MNHEY, CDR2 SMNVEV (reference sequence). The CDR3 consists of 13 residues.

The J gene is TRBJ1-2, the V gene TRBV7-2; TRBD1 is a possible D gene (6 bases). V shed 2 bases and J shed 2 bases, with 9 bases lying between them. This CDR3 contains 14 residues. The germline CDR1 and CDR2 sequences are SGHTA and FQGNSA. The CDR3 sequence is CASSLRDKNYGYTF. As DNA, the CDR3 is TGTGCCAGCAGCTTAAGGGACAAGAACTATGGCTACACCTTC. Drawing the rest from reference TRBV7-2 and TRBJ1-2, the complete variable domain is GAGVSQSPSNKVTEKGKDVELRCDPISGHTALYWYRQSLGQGLEFLIYFQGNSAPDKSGLPSDRFSAERTGGSVSTLTIQRTQQEDSAVYLCASSLRDKNYGYTFGSGTRLTVV.

J is TRBJ2-1 and V is TRBV6-4, with TRBD2 matching 11 bases. Germline loops: CDR1 MRHNA, CDR2 SNTAGT. Losses at the gene ends were 4 bases for V and 2 bases for J; bases not matched to a gene: 1. CDR3 length equals 15 residues. Here the CDR3 reads CASSVLAGAYNEQFF. DNA for the CDR3: TGTGCCAGCAGTGTACTAGCGGGAGCCTACAATGAGCAGTTCTTC.

J is TRBJ2-1 and V is TRBV9, with D possibly TRBD1 on 6 matching bases. V shed 4 bases and J shed 5 bases, with 13 bases lying between them. The CDR3 contains 14 residues. The germline gives CDR1 SGDLS, CDR2 YYNGEE. CDR3 in DNA: TGTGCCAGCAGCACCAAGGGGACAAACAATGAGCAGTTCTTC. It encodes CASSTKGTNNEQFF. Full variable domain (missing parts from reference TRBV9 and TRBJ2-1): DSGVTQTPKHLITATGQRVTLRCSPRSGDLSVYWYQQSLDQGLQFLIQYYNGEERAKGNILERFSAQQFPDLHSELNLSSLELGDSALYFCASSTKGTNNEQFFGPGTRLTVL.

The V gene is TRBV5-1, the J gene TRBJ2-7; 7 bases line up with TRBD2. V gave up 0 bases and J gave up 1 base; unmatched junction bases: 7. The CDR3 length is 16 residues. Germline CDR1 and CDR2: SGHRS and YFSETQ. CDR3 DNA sequence: TGCGCCAGCAGCTTGGGGGCTAGCGGAATTTCCTACGAGCAGTACTTC. It translates to CASSLGASGISYEQYF.

The gene calls are TRBV28 and TRBJ1-6; D not resolved. V gave up 11 bases and J gave up 5 bases, with 13 bases separating them. CDR1 and CDR2 from the germline V gene are MDHEN and SYDVKM. CDR3 length: 13 residues. Here the CDR3 reads CAYRTENNSPLHF. The CDR3 nucleotides read TGTGCCTATAGAACGGAGAATAATTCACCCCTCCACTTT.

The chain recombines TRBV15 with TRBJ1-4, with 9 bases aligning to TRBD1. V lost 3 bases to trimming and J lost 6 bases; unmatched junction nucleotides: 2. The CDR3 covers 14 residues. CDR1 LNHNV and CDR2 YYDKDF come from the germline V gene (reference sequence). CDR3 nucleotide sequence: TGTGCCACCAGCAGGGGACAGGGCTATGAAAAACTGTTTTTT. Its translation: CATSRGQGYEKLFF.

This chain joins TRBV18 and TRBJ2-3; tentative D call: TRBD2 (7 bases). CDR1 is KGHSH, CDR2 LQKENI, per germline. This CDR3 comprises 16 residues. With 3 bases removed from V and 0 bases from J, the gap between germline ends came to 13 bases. CDR3 protein: CASSPGAGASTDTQYF. In nucleotides, the CDR3 is TGTGCCAGCTCACCGGGGGCGGGAGCTAGCACAGATACGCAGTATTTT.

J is TRBJ2-7 and V is TRBV18; 7 nucleotides align to TRBD2. With V trimmed by 3 bases and J by 1 base, 6 bases remained unmatched. This CDR3 region has 15 residues. Germline values: CDR1 KGHSH, CDR2 LQKENI. CDR3 region: CASSPGLTQSYEQYF. CDR3 DNA: TGTGCCAGCTCACCGGGACTAACACAATCCTACGAGCAGTACTTC.

The genes are TRBV5-6 and TRBJ2-7; D ambiguous. The CDR3 spans 14 residues. Germline CDR1 reads SGHDT; CDR2 reads YYEEEE. The V end lost 2 bases, the J end lost 7 bases, and 16 bases lay between the germline ends. The CDR3 nucleotides read TGTGCCAGCAGCTTCAAGTACGGTGGTCGGGAGCAGTACTTC. Protein product: CASSFKYGGREQYF.

This sequence joins TRBV18 and TRBJ1-5, with D maybe TRBD1 (5 bases). CDR1 KGHSH and CDR2 LQKENI come from the germline V gene. The CDR3 length is 14 residues. Trimming removed 3 bases at V and 2 bases at J, with 8 bases between. Here the CDR3 reads CASSPPRGNQPQHF. CDR3 DNA: TGTGCCAGCTCACCGCCCAGGGGCAATCAGCCCCAGCATTTT.

The V gene is TRBV28, the J gene TRBJ2-2; D remains ambiguous. Germline-derived CDR1 and CDR2 are MDHEN and SYDVKM. The CDR3 is made up of 12 amino acids. V lost 4 bases and J lost 7, with 7 bases in between. In nucleotides, the CDR3 is TGTGCCAGCAGTTCAGGTATCGGGGAGCTGTTTTTT. Translating gives CASSSGIGELFF.

The rearrangement joins TRBV9 to TRBJ1-2; unclear D gene. The V and J ends lost 0 bases and 3 bases respectively, with 12 bases between them. The CDR3 has 15 amino acids. CDR1 and CDR2 from the germline V gene are SGDLS and YYNGEE. The CDR3 spells CASSVEATAYYGYTF. DNA of the CDR3: TGTGCCAGCAGCGTAGAGGCAACAGCCTACTATGGCTACACCTTC.

This clone was detected once. This chain links TRBV6-5 with TRBJ2-7; 8 positions agree with TRBD2. J was trimmed by 3 bases and V by 6 bases; bases with no gene match: 10. Germline V CDR1 and CDR2: MNHEY, SVGAGI. The CDR3 loop spans 15 amino acids. The CDR3 DNA follows: TGTGCCAGCAGCCCCGGAAGAAGCGGGGGCTACGAGCAGTACTTC. It encodes CASSPGRSGGYEQYF.

The chain couples TRBV28 to TRBJ2-7; 13 bases agree with TRBD2. Germline lookup yields CDR1 MDHEN and CDR2 SYDVKM. The CDR3 has 15 amino acids. J was trimmed by 4 bases and V by 5 bases; bases with no gene match: 5. CDR3 region: CASSQRTSGGYEQYF. CDR3 DNA: TGTGCCAGCAGTCAAAGGACTAGCGGGGGATACGAGCAGTACTTC.

The V gene is TRBV2, the J gene TRBJ1-6; D is ambiguous. V dropped 3 bases and J dropped 14 bases, with 11 bases sitting between them. Germline V gene data show CDR1 as SNHLY and CDR2 as FYNNEI. The CDR3 is made up of 12 amino acids. Written as DNA, the CDR3 is TGTGCCAGCAGTGAGGTCACGGTAACCCTCCACTTT. As protein: CASSEVTVTLHF. Drawing the rest from reference TRBV2 and TRBJ1-6, the complete variable domain is EPEVTQTPSHQVTQMGQEVILRCVPISNHLYFYWYRQILGQKVEFLVSFYNNEISEKSEIFDDQFSVERPDGSNFTLKIRSTKLEDSAMYFCASSEVTVTLHFGNGTRLTVT.

The chain combines TRBV11-2 with TRBJ2-1; 13 positions agree with TRBD2. The J segment lost 9 bases and the V segment lost 1 base, leaving 6 bases of the junction unmatched. Per the germline V gene, CDR1 is SGHAT and CDR2 is FQNNGV. The CDR3 extends over 16 amino acids. CDR3 protein: CASSLVGTSGVSEQFF. Written as DNA, the CDR3 is TGTGCCAGCAGCTTAGTCGGGACTAGCGGGGTGAGTGAGCAGTTCTTC.

The chain uses TRBV19 and TRBJ1-2; D not resolved. The V end was cut by 6 bases, the J end by 3 bases, with 2 bases between. The CDR3 consists of 10 residues. CDR1 and CDR2 from the germline V gene are LNHDA and SQIVND (reference sequence). The CDR3 bases are TGTGCCAGTAGCTACTATGGCTACACCTTC. Its protein product is CASSYYGYTF.

The V gene is TRBV5-5, the J gene TRBJ2-1; D possibly corresponds to TRBD1 (6 bases). Germline V gene data show CDR1 as SGHKS and CDR2 as YYEKEE (reference sequence). The CDR3 length is 15 residues. The V and J ends lost 0 bases and 2 bases respectively, with 9 bases between them. CDR3 in DNA: TGTGCCAGCAGCTTGGACAGGGTAACCTACAATGAGCAGTTCTTC. This encodes CASSLDRVTYNEQFF.

The chain combines TRBV7-2 with TRBJ2-7; the match to TRBD1 covers 11 bases. Germline CDR1 is SGHTA and CDR2 is FQGNSA. CDR3 length: 14 amino acids. V lost 5 bases to trimming and J lost 7 bases; unmatched junction nucleotides: 7. CDR3 amino acids: CASSQDRGPGEQYF. The CDR3 DNA reads as TGTGCCAGCAGCCAGGACAGGGGGCCGGGGGAGCAGTACTTC.

The chain couples TRBV12-5 to TRBJ2-7; 8 nucleotides match TRBD2. Germline CDR1 is LGHNT and CDR2 is FRNRAP. The V gene end was trimmed by 6 bases and the J gene end by 1 base; junction bases not matched to a gene: 8. This CDR3 is built from 15 residues. In nucleotides, the CDR3 is TGTGCTAGTGGCGCCGGGGGGGGAAGGTCCTACGAGCAGTACTTC. Its protein product is CASGAGGGRSYEQYF.

This clone was picked up one time. This chain joins TRBV10-3 and TRBJ1-1, with TRBD1 as a possible D gene (5 bases). Trimming took 4 bases from V and 7 from J, leaving 13 bases between them. The CDR3 contains 13 residues. Germline values: CDR1 ENHRY, CDR2 SYGVKD. CDR3: CAISVNEGVEAFF. For the CDR3, the DNA is TGTGCCATCAGTGTAAATGAAGGGGTTGAAGCTTTCTTT.